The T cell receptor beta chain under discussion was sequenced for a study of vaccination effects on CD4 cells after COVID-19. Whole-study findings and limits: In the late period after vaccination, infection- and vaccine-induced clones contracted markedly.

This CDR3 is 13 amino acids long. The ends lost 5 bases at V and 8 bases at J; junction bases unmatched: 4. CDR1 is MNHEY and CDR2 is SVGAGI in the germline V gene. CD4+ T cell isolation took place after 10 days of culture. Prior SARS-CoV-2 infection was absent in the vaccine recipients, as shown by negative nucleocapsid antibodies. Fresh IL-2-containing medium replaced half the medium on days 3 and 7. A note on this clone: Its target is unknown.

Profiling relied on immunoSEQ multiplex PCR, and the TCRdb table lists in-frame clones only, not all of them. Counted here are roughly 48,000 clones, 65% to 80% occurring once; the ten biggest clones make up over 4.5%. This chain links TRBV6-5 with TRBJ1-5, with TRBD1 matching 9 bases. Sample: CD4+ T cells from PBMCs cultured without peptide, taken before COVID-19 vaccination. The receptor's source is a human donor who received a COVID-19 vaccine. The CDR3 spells CASSNRGLEPQHF. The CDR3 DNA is TGTGCCAGCAGTAACAGGGGGCTCGAGCCCCAGCATTTT.